One and the same sample provided the 27 T cell receptor beta chains below, sequenced in a study of shared clonotypes between healthy human individuals. TCRdb keeps only in-frame clones here, not all; method: immunoSEQ multiplex PCR. Here the sample spans 2 million to 2.5 million clones, about 90% being singletons. The sample consisted of naive CD4+ T cells from PBMCs. Described subset: CD45RA+ positively selected. The receptors shown here come from a man aged 18-30 years in good health. Some clones in this sample may be carry-over from other donors' samples.

Only one count was recorded for this clone. The V gene is TRBV19, the J gene TRBJ2-5; D is perhaps TRBD1 or TRBD2 (6 bases each). This CDR3 is 15 amino acids long. Trimming took 6 bases from V and 4 from J, leaving 18 bases between them. The germline gives CDR1 LNHDA, CDR2 SQIVND (reference sequence). This CDR3 is CASSPNRGGSETQYF. In DNA, the CDR3 is TGTGCCAGTAGCCCCAATAGAGGGGGGTCAGAGACCCAGTACTTC.

The genes are TRBV28 and TRBJ2-3, with a tentative D call TRBD2 (6 bases). This CDR3 is 15 amino acids long. The V gene lost 3 bases and the J gene lost 8 bases, with 18 bases spanning the gap. Germline CDR1 reads MDHEN; CDR2 reads SYDVKM. The CDR3 coding sequence is TGTGCCAGCAGTTTGACGGGAGCCCGACGTGGTACGCAGTATTTT. Amino acid sequence: CASSLTGARRGTQYF. The variable domain in full, with the rest retrieved from reference TRBV28 and TRBJ2-3, is DVKVTQSSRYLVKRTGEKVFLECVQDMDHENMFWYRQDPGLGLRLIYFSYDVKMKEKGDIPEGYSVSREKKERFSLILESASTNQTSMYLCASSLTGARRGTQYFGPGTRLTVL.

The chain employs TRBV18 and TRBJ2-3, with D perhaps matching TRBD1 (5 bases). The germline V gene has CDR1 KGHSH and CDR2 LQKENI. The CDR3 runs 14 residues. V shed 2 bases and J shed 5 bases, with 11 bases lying between them. The CDR3 is CASSPGALGDTQYF. The DNA of the CDR3 is TGTGCCAGCTCACCAGGGGCATTAGGAGATACGCAGTATTTT.

The chain has TRBV7-2 and TRBJ2-5, with 8 bases that match TRBD1. The CDR3 extends over 16 amino acids. Germline V gene sequence: CDR1 SGHTA, CDR2 FQGNSA. V was pared by 1 base and J by 4 bases, with 8 bases of the junction left unmatched. CDR3 DNA: TGTGCCAGCAGCTTAGGGGTCCAGGGGGCGGGAGAGACCCAGTACTTC. This codes for CASSLGVQGAGETQYF.

The rearrangement links TRBV28 to TRBJ1-2; maybe TRBD1 (5 bases). This CDR3 is built from 17 residues. CDR1 MDHEN and CDR2 SYDVKM come from the germline V gene. Trimming took off 4 bases at V and 5 bases at J, with 23 bases between the two ends. CDR3: CASSSQAGTIFSYGYTF. CDR3 bases: TGTGCCAGCAGTTCCCAGGCAGGGACGATTTTCAGTTATGGCTACACCTTC.

The rearrangement links TRBV7-3 to TRBJ2-7, with TRBD2 identical over 7 bases. V was clipped by 5 bases and J by 3 bases; unmatched bases: 10. The germline CDR1 and CDR2 sequences are SGHTA and FQGTGA. This CDR3 is 15 amino acids long. CDR3 nucleotide sequence: TGTGCCAGCAGCGCCCGTCGGGGAGGGTACTACGAGCAGTACTTC. Translation gives CASSARRGGYYEQYF.

The gene calls are TRBV6-1 and TRBJ1-1; D not resolved. The V gene's germline CDR1 is MNHNS and CDR2 SASEGT. The V gene lost 2 bases and the J gene lost 6 bases, with 16 bases spanning the gap. This CDR3 is built from 15 residues. CDR3 protein: CASSERWERGAEAFF. The CDR3 DNA is TGTGCCAGCAGTGAAAGGTGGGAGCGGGGAGCTGAAGCTTTCTTT.

The chain combines TRBV5-4 with TRBJ2-1; the D gene is possibly TRBD1 (5 bases). CDR3 length equals 15 residues. V was shortened by 1 base and J by 6 bases, with 14 bases between the two germline ends. Germline loops: CDR1 SGHNT, CDR2 YYREEE (reference sequence). The CDR3 DNA reads as TGTGCCAGCAGCTTGTATAAGGGGTCAGTCAATGAGCAGTTCTTC. It specifies CASSLYKGSVNEQFF.

The chain carries TRBV7-3 and TRBJ2-5; the match to TRBD1 covers 7 bases. The CDR3 covers 14 residues. With 5 bases clipped from V and 5 bases from J, the junction kept 8 bases outside the gene matches. Germline V gene lookup returns CDR1 SGHTA and CDR2 FQGTGA. The CDR3 loop is CASSKGQPGETQYF. CDR3 nucleotide sequence: TGTGCCAGCAGCAAGGGACAGCCTGGGGAGACCCAGTACTTC.

This rearrangement joins TRBV27 to TRBJ2-2; D is uncertain. Trimming cost V 4 bases and J 1 base, with 16 bases left between them. This CDR3 is built from 17 residues. The V gene's germline CDR1 is MNHEY and CDR2 SMNVEV (reference sequence). CDR3 sequence reads: CASSSTWWVGNTGELFF. The CDR3, as DNA: TGTGCCAGCAGTTCGACCTGGTGGGTGGGGAACACCGGGGAGCTGTTTTTT.

The gene calls are TRBV7-9 and TRBJ2-7; D gene ambiguous. The CDR3 runs 13 residues. The V and J ends lost 3 bases and 3 bases respectively, with 9 bases between them. Germline V gene lookup returns CDR1 SEHNR and CDR2 FQNEAQ (reference sequence). The CDR3 spells CASSFGWLYEQYF. The CDR3 DNA reads as TGTGCCAGCAGCTTCGGTTGGCTCTACGAGCAGTACTTC.

V gene TRBV6-6 combines with J gene TRBJ2-1; D ambiguous. This CDR3 has 11 residues. Germline-derived CDR1 and CDR2 are MNHNY and SVGAGI (reference sequence). Trimming stripped 4 bases from V and 6 bases from J, with 4 bases between. The chain's CDR3 is CASSFLNEQFF. The CDR3 coding sequence is TGTGCCAGCAGTTTTCTCAATGAGCAGTTCTTC.

The V call is TRBV10-2, the J call TRBJ1-1; D is undetermined. CDR1 WSHSY and CDR2 SAAADI come from the germline V gene. V lost 2 bases and J 5 bases, leaving 12 bases between the germline ends. The CDR3 sequence is 14 residues long. In DNA, the CDR3 is TGCGCCAGCAGTGAGCCCGAAAGGATGACTGAAGCTTTCTTT. This codes for CASSEPERMTEAFF.

The chain links TRBV5-4 to TRBJ2-3, with D perhaps matching TRBD1 (5 bases). With 4 bases removed from V and 6 bases from J, the gap between germline ends came to 18 bases. CDR3 length: 15 residues. Germline CDR1 SGHNT, CDR2 YYREEE (reference sequence). CDR3 sequence: CASSPRWQGKDTQYF. The CDR3 DNA sequence: TGTGCCAGCAGCCCCCGCTGGCAGGGTAAGGATACGCAGTATTTT.

The genes are TRBV28 and TRBJ2-7; 10 nucleotides line up with TRBD2. Germline CDR1 reads MDHEN; CDR2 reads SYDVKM. The CDR3 is 15 residues long. V lost 3 bases and J lost 2; bases outside the gene matches: 4. DNA of the CDR3: TGTGCCAGCAGTTTTCTAGCGGGAGCCGCCTACGAGCAGTACTTC. This sequence encodes CASSFLAGAAYEQYF.

This rearrangement joins TRBV11-3 to TRBJ2-7; D gene uncertain. V was shortened by 6 bases and J by 6 bases, with 9 bases between the two germline ends. Germline V gene sequence: CDR1 SGHNT, CDR2 YENEEA. This CDR3 comprises 11 residues. Here the CDR3 DNA reads TGTGCCAGCAGTATGGATGGCGAGCAGTACTTC. As protein: CASSMDGEQYF.

With regard to this clone: Other DNA sequences in this sample translate to the same CDR3. V and J are TRBV4-2 and TRBJ1-1, with D unclear. The length of the CDR3 is 15 residues. Germline V lookup: CDR1 LGHNA, CDR2 YNFKEQ. V was shortened by 1 base and J by 1 base, with 10 bases between the two germline ends. The CDR3 sequence: CASSQGAGRNTEAFF. CDR3 coding DNA: TGTGCCAGCAGCCAAGGGGCAGGCCGGAACACTGAAGCTTTCTTT.

J is TRBJ1-1 and V is TRBV2; no clear D. Germline lookup yields CDR1 SNHLY and CDR2 FYNNEI. There are 13 residues in the CDR3. V lost 10 bases, J lost 0 bases, and 12 bases lay in between. In nucleotides, the CDR3 is TGTGCCACCTACGGTAATCTGAACACTGAAGCTTTCTTT. It yields the protein CATYGNLNTEAFF.

This sequence joins TRBV4-2 and TRBJ2-3, with no clear D. V gave up 0 bases and J gave up 1 base, with 17 bases separating them. CDR3 length equals 18 residues. Germline V gene lookup returns CDR1 LGHNA and CDR2 YNFKEQ. The CDR3 sequence is CASSQEVVSALGTDTQYF. In nucleotides, the CDR3 is TGTGCCAGCAGCCAAGAAGTCGTCTCGGCACTCGGCACAGATACGCAGTATTTT.

The chain recombines TRBV19 with TRBJ2-7; TRBD2 matches at 9 bases. Germline-derived CDR1 and CDR2 are LNHDA and SQIVND (reference sequence). Unmatched junction bases numbered 8, after V lost 6 bases and J lost 5 bases. The CDR3 has 14 amino acids. The CDR3 coding sequence is TGTGCCAGTAGCGACAGCGGGAGGAGGGACGAGCAGTACTTC. Translating gives CASSDSGRRDEQYF.

This chain connects TRBV6-6 to TRBJ2-7; D is undetermined. Germline V CDR1 and CDR2: MNHNY, SVGAGI (reference sequence). This CDR3 is 14 amino acids long. V was cut by 0 bases and J by 3 bases, with 9 bases left in between. CDR3 sequence (DNA): TGTGCCAGCAGTTACTCAGGAAAAAACTACGAGCAGTACTTC. The encoded protein is CASSYSGKNYEQYF.

This rearrangement joins TRBV30 to TRBJ2-7; D unclear. The CDR3 length is 11 residues. Germline assignment: CDR1 GTSNPN and CDR2 SVGIG (reference sequence). Trimming took 1 base from V and 6 from J, leaving 7 bases between them. The CDR3 coding sequence is TGTGCCTGGAGTGGGGGTCCCGAGCAGTACTTC. Its protein is CAWSGGPEQYF.

This clone has just one count. The chain couples TRBV19 to TRBJ1-5; tentatively, D is TRBD1 (5 bases). Germline V gene data show CDR1 as LNHDA and CDR2 as SQIVND (reference sequence). The ends were cut back, 8 bases at V and 0 bases at J, with 11 bases in the middle. This CDR3 comprises 14 residues. CDR3 nucleotides: TGTGCCAGTCAAGGGGATTATAGCAATCAGCCCCAGCATTTT. It specifies CASQGDYSNQPQHF.

The chain carries TRBV1 and TRBJ2-3; the table's D call, TRBD2, has no DNA check behind it. TRBV1 represents a pseudogene. The CDR3 extends over 17 amino acids. As DNA, the CDR3 is TGCACCAGCAGCCAATTATTTGGGACTAGGGTCACAGATACGCAGTATTTT. Translation: CTSSQLFGTRVTDTQYF.

The chain employs TRBV6-1 and TRBJ2-7, with TRBD1 matching 10 bases. The V segment lost 4 bases and the J segment 4 bases; nucleotides outside the gene matches: 4. CDR1 and CDR2 (germline): MNHNS, SASEGT. CDR3 length: 14 residues. The chain's CDR3 is CASSGWDRGYEQYF. The CDR3 DNA reads as TGTGCCAGCAGTGGCTGGGACAGGGGTTACGAGCAGTACTTC.

The chain uses TRBV28 and TRBJ1-1, with D hard to call. This CDR3 contains 16 residues. V lost 6 bases and J lost 4, with 21 bases in between. Germline V gene sequence: CDR1 MDHEN, CDR2 SYDVKM. CDR3 protein: CASRLDIRTEITEAFF. The CDR3, as DNA: TGTGCCAGCAGGCTGGATATCCGGACTGAGATCACTGAAGCTTTCTTT.

As for this clone: This same CDR3 is encoded by further DNA sequences in the sample. The rearrangement uses TRBV5-4 and TRBJ2-1, with 7 bases that match TRBD2. V shed 1 base, J shed 4 bases, and the junction held 5 bases outside the gene matches. Germline assignment: CDR1 SGHNT and CDR2 YYREEE (reference sequence). This CDR3 is built from 15 residues. In DNA form, the CDR3 reads TGTGCCAGCAGCTTGAGCAGCGGGACTTACAATGAGCAGTTCTTC. This sequence encodes CASSLSSGTYNEQFF.